These 12 T cell receptor beta chains were all obtained from the same sample, sequenced in a study of Graves' ophthalmopathy and Graves' hyperthyroidism. From RNA, the CDR3 regions of TCR beta chains were amplified and sequenced. The authors performed first-round RT-PCR with HTBI primers and then a second-round multiplex PCR. One entry per CDR3 protein, called by TCRdb with MiXCR from the multiplex PCR reads. This sample yields some 1.1 million distinct CDR3 sequences, of which about two fifths are seen a single time; 11% belongs to the top ten. The specimen sequenced was peripheral blood or thyroid tissue (not recorded which). These receptors came from an adult man with Graves' hyperthyroidism.

This clonotype appeared a few times. The rearrangement uses TRBV20-1 and TRBJ2-7; 8 nucleotides line up with TRBD2. V trimming: 0 bases; J trimming: 4 bases; junction bases outside the gene matches: 11. This CDR3 is built from 16 residues. The germline CDR1 and CDR2 sequences are DFQATT and SNEGSKA (reference sequence). The CDR3 DNA follows: TGCAGTGCTAGAGACCCTTGGACTAGCAGAAATTACGAGCAGTACTTC. It codes for CSARDPWTSRNYEQYF.

The rearrangement uses TRBV19 and TRBJ2-4; D unresolved. The CDR3 totals 13 residues. In germline, CDR1 is LNHDA, CDR2 SQIVND (reference sequence). The germline V and J ends were trimmed by 2 bases and 1 base, with 3 bases remaining between them. In DNA form, the CDR3 reads TGTGCCAGTAGTATAAGTGCCAAAAACATTCAGTACTTC. Translated: CASSISAKNIQYF.

This chain uses TRBV7-6 with TRBJ2-5; TRBD2 matches at 9 bases. CDR1 and CDR2 (germline): SGHVS, FNYEAQ. The CDR3 spans 15 residues. The V segment lost 1 base and the J segment 4 bases; nucleotides outside the gene matches: 4. CDR3 in amino acids: CASSLGAAGGETQYF. The CDR3, as DNA: TGTGCCAGCAGCTTAGGGGCAGCGGGAGGAGAGACCCAGTACTTC.

Worth noting for this clonotype: A much larger clone lies one base from this, so it may be a read error. The V gene is TRBV7-9, the J gene TRBJ1-1; D may be TRBD1 (5 bases). The germline CDR1 and CDR2 sequences are SEHNR and FQNEAQ (reference sequence). CDR3 size: 13 residues. CDR3 region: CASELSLGAEALF. For the CDR3, the DNA is TGTGCCAGCGAGCTTTCGTTAGGGGCTGAAGCTCTCTTT.

This clonotype was counted at least ten times. This chain joins TRBV7-2 and TRBJ2-7, with unresolved D. Deletions cut 6 bases from V and 6 bases from J, with 18 bases between. Germline CDR1 and CDR2: SGHTA and FQGNSA. CDR3 length: 14 amino acids. CDR3 amino acids: CASRQDLGPGEQYF. The CDR3 coding sequence is TGTGCCAGCAGACAAGACCTGGGTCCTGGCGAGCAGTACTTC.

This clonotype was found many times. V is TRBV20-1 and J is TRBJ1-5; D may be TRBD1 (5 bases). V lost 4 bases and J 3 bases, leaving 13 bases between the germline ends. There are 14 residues in the CDR3. Germline V gene lookup returns CDR1 DFQATT and CDR2 SNEGSKA (reference sequence). CDR3 nucleotides: TGCAGTGCTATGGGGACGGTGAACAATCAGCCCCAGCATTTT. It codes for CSAMGTVNNQPQHF.

In this sample, this clonotype turned up many times. The CDR3 sequence is CATSRGGSGFQPQHF. The CDR3 DNA is TGTGCCACCAGCAGAGGCGGGTCTGGCTTTCAGCCCCAGCATTTT. This sequence joins TRBV15 and TRBJ1-5; D ambiguous. Trimming stripped 1 base from V and 6 bases from J, with 13 bases between. The CDR3 runs to 15 residues. The V gene's germline CDR1 is LNHNV and CDR2 YYDKDF (reference sequence).

This clonotype was detected ten times or more. The chain has TRBV15 and TRBJ1-1; 7 nucleotides align to TRBD1. V was pared by 3 bases and J by 0 bases, with 1 base of the junction left unmatched. CDR1 is LNHNV, CDR2 YYDKDF, per germline (reference sequence). This CDR3 region has 14 residues. CDR3 loop: CATSSGQVNTEAFF. The CDR3 region has the DNA TGTGCCACCAGCAGTGGACAGGTGAACACTGAAGCTTTCTTT.

This clonotype occurred many times. V usage is TRBV7-2 and J usage is TRBJ1-1; 7 bases map to TRBD1. Germline V gene sequence: CDR1 SGHTA, CDR2 FQGNSA. The CDR3 covers 16 residues. V was pared by 8 bases and J by 12 bases, with 24 bases of the junction left unmatched. CDR3 bases: TGTGCCAGCGGCTCTGCGAGGGGGCAAACAGGGGTGGAACCTTTCTTT. Translated, it gives CASGSARGQTGVEPFF. Combining the CDR3 with reference TRBV7-2 and TRBJ1-1 gives the whole variable domain GAGVSQSPSNKVTEKGKDVELRCDPISGHTALYWYRQSLGQGLEFLIYFQGNSAPDKSGLPSDRFSAERTGGSVSTLTIQRTQQEDSAVYLCASGSARGQTGVEPFFGQGTRLTVV.

As to this clonotype: A read error may be the cause here, since a much bigger clone is one base away. The CDR3 ends on some other residue instead of the conserved phenylalanine or tryptophan, so this is likely a read error. The rearrangement links TRBV12-3 or TRBV12-4 to TRBJ1-1, with 9 bases identical to TRBD1. CDR3 length: 14 residues. The ends lost 3 bases at V and 5 bases at J; junction bases unmatched: 4. The CDR3 DNA sequence: TGTGCCAGCAGTTTGTCGACAGGGGGAACTGAAGCTTTCCTT. Amino acids: CASSLSTGGTEAFL.

DNA for the CDR3: TGTGCCAGCAGTCCGATGACCCAGTACTTC. Amino acid sequence: CASSPMTQYF. The J gene is TRBJ2-5, the V gene TRBV12-3 or TRBV12-4; D is unclear. V gave up 5 bases and J gave up 7 bases, with 5 bases separating them. The CDR3 has 10 amino acids.

This clonotype was counted ten times or more. This chain links TRBV9 with TRBJ2-7, with D perhaps assigned TRBD1 or TRBD2 (5 bases each). This CDR3 is 14 amino acids long. CDR1 and CDR2 from the germline V gene are SGDLS and YYNGEE. Between the trimmed V and J ends, which lost 2 bases and 2 bases, there was a span of 11 bases. The CDR3 DNA reads TGTGCCAGCAGCGTCGGGGCAGTCACCTACGAGCAGTACTTC. Amino acid sequence: CASSVGAVTYEQYF.